The 26 T cell receptor beta chains given below trace back to one sample, sequenced in a study of blood T cell repertoires in COVID-19. Produced via immunoSEQ multiplex PCR; TCRdb's table is partial and in-frame only. The sample yields approximately 300,000 clones, around 82% seen once. Input material: peripheral blood. The source is a woman between 45 and 65 years old with acute or convalescent COVID-19.

The chain uses TRBV18 and TRBJ2-3; 7 nucleotides agree with TRBD1. Trimming removed 4 bases from V and 6 bases from J; junction bases left unmatched: 7. Germline V CDR1 and CDR2: KGHSH, LQKENI. This CDR3 region has 14 residues. CDR3 DNA: TGTGCCAGCTCACAAAATACAGGGGCCGATACGCAGTATTTT. It is translated as CASSQNTGADTQYF.

The chain uses TRBV5-1 and TRBJ1-3; perhaps TRBD1 as D (5 bases). This CDR3 contains 15 residues. V shed 0 bases and J shed 0 bases, with 7 bases lying between them. CDR1 and CDR2 (germline): SGHRS, YFSETQ. The DNA of the CDR3 is TGCGCCAGCAGCTTGGATGGGGCCTCTGGAAACACCATATATTTT. Residues: CASSLDGASGNTIYF.

The rearrangement joins TRBV5-1 to TRBJ1-2, with unresolved D. The CDR3 runs to 14 residues. Germline V gives CDR1 SGHRS, CDR2 YFSETQ. Between the trimmed V and J ends, which lost 0 bases and 3 bases, there was a span of 9 bases. Here the CDR3 reads CASSLDSTDYGYTF. The CDR3 DNA reads TGCGCCAGCAGCTTGGATTCAACTGACTATGGCTACACCTTC.

The rearrangement uses TRBV5-3 and TRBJ2-1, with TRBD2 as a possible D gene (6 bases). TRBV5-3 is classed as an ORF, of uncertain function. CDR3 length: 16 amino acids. V was trimmed by 0 bases and J by 4 bases, leaving 14 bases between them. The CDR3 reads CARSLAEGGGYNEQFF. CDR3 bases: TGTGCCAGAAGCTTGGCGGAGGGAGGAGGGTACAATGAGCAGTTCTTC.

The chain links TRBV19 to TRBJ2-1, with 12 bases aligning to TRBD2. Germline loops: CDR1 LNHDA, CDR2 SQIVND (reference sequence). J gave up 10 bases and V 5 bases, and 3 bases lay outside the gene matches. The CDR3 loop spans 13 amino acids. This CDR3 is CASSVGLAGEQFF. DNA of the CDR3: TGTGCCAGTAGTGTAGGACTAGCGGGGGAGCAGTTCTTC.

This clone was seen once. The chain is built from TRBV21-1 and TRBJ2-1; the D call TRBD1 from the table was never checked on the DNA. TRBV21-1 is noted as a pseudogene. This CDR3 comprises 17 residues. CDR3 residues: CASSKEDLDRAYNEQFF. The DNA of the CDR3 is TGTGCCAGCAGCAAAGAGGATCTGGACAGGGCTTACAATGAGCAGTTCTTC.

This rearrangement joins TRBV7-3 to TRBJ2-1; 11 bases map to TRBD2. After removal of 3 bases from V and 13 bases from J, the junction contained 8 bases not matched to a gene. The length of the CDR3 is 14 residues. Germline V CDR1 and CDR2: SGHTA, FQGTGA. CDR3: CASSLDGTSGSQFF. CDR3 in DNA: TGTGCCAGCAGCTTGGACGGGACTAGCGGTTCCCAGTTCTTC.

On this clone itself: A junction boundary mismatches the germline segment, possibly from a read error. The CDR3 sequence is CASSFQRGEGNF. As DNA, the CDR3 is TGTGCCAGCAGTTTTCAGCGGGGAGAGGGGAACTTC. The V and J genes are TRBV12-3 or TRBV12-4 and TRBJ1-2; D might be TRBD1 (5 bases). CDR3 size: 12 residues.

The rearrangement joins TRBV7-2 to TRBJ1-1; D call uncertain. V was clipped by 5 bases and J by 6 bases, with 7 bases between them. CDR3 length equals 11 residues. Germline V gene sequence: CDR1 SGHTA, CDR2 FQGNSA. CDR3 in DNA: TGTGCCAGCAGCCCTCCGTCTGAAGCTTTCTTT. Amino acids: CASSPPSEAFF.

This clone has more than one count but fewer than ten. This chain connects TRBV4-1 to TRBJ1-5, with TRBD1 matching 8 bases. Germline CDR1 and CDR2: MGHRA and YSYEKL. The junction had 15 bases not matched to a gene; V was cut back by 4 bases and J by 7 bases. The CDR3 covers 17 residues. CDR3 region: CASSLHPQDRGSQPQHF. The CDR3 DNA sequence: TGCGCCAGCAGCCTCCATCCCCAAGACAGGGGTTCACAGCCCCAGCATTTT.

The chain links TRBV30 to TRBJ2-3; no clear D gene. Trimming removed 2 bases from V and 0 bases from J, with 9 bases in between. The CDR3 extends over 14 amino acids. Germline V CDR1 and CDR2: GTSNPN, SVGIG (reference sequence). Here the CDR3 DNA reads TGTGCCTGGAGTAACATATTGAGCACAGATACGCAGTATTTT. Residues: CAWSNILSTDTQYF.

This rearrangement joins TRBV4-2 to TRBJ2-2; 9 positions agree with TRBD2. The germline V gene has CDR1 LGHNA and CDR2 YNFKEQ. This CDR3 contains 15 residues. V trimming: 4 bases; J trimming: 7 bases; junction bases outside the gene matches: 7. CDR3 bases: TGTGCCAGCAGCCCCCGCGGGGGGGGAGACGGGGAGCTGTTTTTT. Protein product: CASSPRGGGDGELFF.

This clone was detected a few times. The gene calls are TRBV9 and TRBJ1-3, with 7 bases aligning to TRBD1. V lost 0 bases, J lost 4 bases, and 7 bases stayed unmatched. The germline gives CDR1 SGDLS, CDR2 YYNGEE. The CDR3 sequence is 16 residues long. CDR3 in amino acids: CASSVGGRGSGNTIYF. The CDR3 nucleotides are TGTGCCAGCAGCGTAGGAGGCAGGGGGTCAGGAAACACCATATATTTT.

The chain is built from TRBV7-8 and TRBJ1-1; the D is unclear. The CDR3 extends over 12 amino acids. In germline, CDR1 is SGHVS, CDR2 FQNEAQ. V was pared by 5 bases and J by 5 bases, with 9 bases between. CDR3 region: CASSRGVTEAFF. CDR3 DNA: TGTGCCAGCAGCCGGGGAGTTACTGAAGCTTTCTTT. The whole variable domain, remainder taken from reference TRBV7-8 and TRBJ1-1, is GAGVSQSPRYKVAKRGQDVALRCDPISGHVSLFWYQQALGQGPEFLTYFQNEAQLDKSGLPSDRFFAERPEGSVSTLKIQRTQQEDSAVYLCASSRGVTEAFFGQGTRLTVV.

The rearrangement links TRBV7-9 to TRBJ2-7; 8 bases are a match to TRBD1. The CDR3 extends over 16 amino acids. Germline CDR1 reads SEHNR; CDR2 reads FQNEAQ (reference sequence). After removal of 8 bases from V and 2 bases from J, the junction contained 14 bases not matched to a gene. CDR3 amino acids: CASGGQGPTLTYEQYF. The DNA of the CDR3 is TGTGCCAGCGGAGGACAGGGCCCTACCCTGACCTACGAGCAGTACTTC.

V gene TRBV7-9 combines with J gene TRBJ2-1; maybe TRBD2 (5 bases). The V and J ends lost 5 bases and 4 bases respectively, with 12 bases between them. Looked up from germline, CDR1 is SEHNR and CDR2 is FQNEAQ (reference sequence). The CDR3 runs to 14 residues. The CDR3, as DNA: TGTGCCAGCAGCCTTCAGAGGGATTACAATGAGCAGTTCTTC. Its protein is CASSLQRDYNEQFF.

V is TRBV7-8 and J is TRBJ2-1; 9 bases are a match to TRBD2. The CDR3 covers 15 residues. Trimming at V came to 6 bases and at J to 4 bases, leaving 7 bases not matched to a gene. Germline V gene data show CDR1 as SGHVS and CDR2 as FQNEAQ. The DNA for the CDR3 is TGTGCCAGCAGGAGCTTAGCGGGGGATTACAATGAGCAGTTCTTC. Amino acid sequence: CASRSLAGDYNEQFF.

The V call is TRBV7-8, the J call TRBJ2-5, with 9 nucleotides matching TRBD2. This CDR3 comprises 18 residues. In germline, CDR1 is SGHVS, CDR2 FQNEAQ. V was clipped by 2 bases and J by 0 bases; unmatched bases: 10. The CDR3 spells CASSLTSGWKLYQETQYF. CDR3 coding DNA: TGTGCCAGCAGCTTAACTAGCGGGTGGAAACTGTACCAAGAGACCCAGTACTTC. The full variable domain, completed using reference TRBV7-8 and TRBJ2-5, is GAGVSQSPRYKVAKRGQDVALRCDPISGHVSLFWYQQALGQGPEFLTYFQNEAQLDKSGLPSDRFFAERPEGSVSTLKIQRTQQEDSAVYLCASSLTSGWKLYQETQYFGPGTRLLVL.

The sample holds one count of this clone. V is TRBV3-1 (or the pseudogene TRBV3-2) and J is TRBJ2-7; D unresolved. Deletions cut 2 bases from V and 0 bases from J, with 11 bases between. Germline lookup yields CDR1 LGHDT and CDR2 YNNKEL (reference sequence). This CDR3 spans 15 amino acids. For the CDR3, the DNA is TGTGCCAGCAGCCAACTGCCGTGGAGCTCCTACGAGCAGTACTTC. Its translation: CASSQLPWSSYEQYF.

This chain's CDR3 is CASSSGGPPETQYF. CDR3 bases: TGTGCCAGCAGCTCCGGGGGGCCCCCAGAGACCCAGTACTTC. The V and J genes are TRBV7-2 and TRBJ2-5; possibly TRBD2 for D (7 bases). The V end was cut by 4 bases, the J end by 4 bases, with 13 bases between. This CDR3 is 14 amino acids long. Germline CDR1 is SGHTA and CDR2 is FQGNSA.

This clone was picked up one time. The chain couples TRBV5-5 to TRBJ1-2; possible D gene TRBD1, 5 bases. CDR1 and CDR2 (germline): SGHKS, YYEKEE (reference sequence). This CDR3 contains 13 residues. The V and J ends lost 4 bases and 3 bases respectively, with 10 bases between them. The CDR3 here is CASSQDTYYGYTF. The CDR3 nucleotides read TGTGCCAGCAGCCAGGACACCTACTATGGCTACACCTTC. The full variable domain, completed using reference TRBV5-5 and TRBJ1-2, is DAGVTQSPTHLIKTRGQQVTLRCSPISGHKSVSWYQQVLGQGPQFIFQYYEKEERGRGNFPDRFSARQFPNYSSELNVNALLLGDSALYLCASSQDTYYGYTFGSGTRLTVV.

The chain combines TRBV18 with TRBJ2-7, with TRBD2 matching over 8 bases. V was clipped by 2 bases and J by 2 bases; unmatched bases: 2. In germline, CDR1 is KGHSH, CDR2 LQKENI. The CDR3 covers 14 residues. DNA of the CDR3: TGTGCCAGCTCACCAACTAGCGGTACCTACGAGCAGTACTTC. Protein sequence: CASSPTSGTYEQYF.

The chain recombines TRBV27 with TRBJ2-2, with 11 bases fitting TRBD1. The V gene end was trimmed by 4 bases and the J gene end by 12 bases; junction bases not matched to a gene: 13. Germline V gene sequence: CDR1 MNHEY, CDR2 SMNVEV (reference sequence). The CDR3 has 16 amino acids. CDR3 nucleotides: TGTGCCAGCAGTTCCCGGGACAGGGGGGCCCCGGCGAAGCTGTTTTTT. This encodes CASSSRDRGAPAKLFF.

The rearrangement joins TRBV3-1 (or the pseudogene TRBV3-2) to TRBJ2-7, with 7 nucleotides matching TRBD2. After removal of 0 bases from V and 6 bases from J, the junction contained 8 bases not matched to a gene. Germline V gene lookup returns CDR1 LGHDT and CDR2 YNNKEL (reference sequence). The CDR3 has 15 amino acids. CDR3 in DNA: TGTGCCAGCAGCCAAGATGTAGAGACTAGCTTCGAGCAGTACTTC. It is translated as CASSQDVETSFEQYF.

The gene calls are TRBV6-5 and TRBJ1-1, with a tentative D call TRBD1 (6 bases). Trimming stripped 6 bases from V and 5 bases from J, with 19 bases between. This CDR3 spans 15 amino acids. From germline, CDR1 is MNHEY and CDR2 SVGAGI. CDR3 in DNA: TGTGCCAGCAGCCAACAGGGTGGGATAACAACTGAAGCTTTCTTT. Translation: CASSQQGGITTEAFF.

This chain uses TRBV19 with TRBJ1-5, with 7 bases aligning to TRBD1. Looked up from germline, CDR1 is LNHDA and CDR2 is SQIVND (reference sequence). This CDR3 has 15 residues. V shed 1 base and J 5 bases; nucleotides not matched to a gene: 5. Written as DNA, the CDR3 is TGTGCCAGTAGTATAGGAGGGGACAGATATCAGCCCCAGCATTTT. This encodes CASSIGGDRYQPQHF.